These T cell receptor beta chains were read from a single sample in a study of T cell responses to AZD1222 COVID-19 vaccine. The repertoire was sequenced with immunoSEQ multiplex PCR; TCRdb's copy has only in-frame clones and lacks some. The sample includes roughly 120,000 clones, roughly nine tenths of them seen just once. Sample: peripheral blood, taken on day 0 of AZD1222 vaccination. These receptors were collected from an adult in good health. Both conserved end residues are part of each CDR3. The order of the fields is V gene, clone size, J gene, D gene, CDR3 protein, CDR3 DNA. A D gene is named only where the DNA matches it firmly. Some rows have no size entry. The others give once, few or many, or a class for an expanded clone.

TRBV6-1,once,TRBJ2-3,TRBD2,CASAGRGAIDTQYF,TGTGCCAGCGCCGGGAGGGGGGCGATCGATACGCAGTATTTT
TRBV2,-,TRBJ2-3,-,CASSRDAHTDTQYF,TGTGCCAGCAGCCGGGACGCCCACACAGATACGCAGTATTTT
TRBV28,-,TRBJ1-1,-,CASSRKSRNTEAFF,TGTGCCAGCAGTCGGAAGTCAAGAAACACTGAAGCTTTCTTT
TRBV7-3,-,TRBJ2-1,TRBD2,CASSDPGGERRNEQFF,TGTGCCAGCAGCGACCCCGGGGGGGAGCGGCGTAATGAGCAGTTCTTC
TRBV24-1,-,TRBJ1-1,TRBD1,CATSGTGATGEAFF,TGTGCCACCAGTGGGACAGGGGCGACTGGTGAAGCTTTCTTT
TRBV2,-,TRBJ2-1,-,CASSARTVANEQFF,TGTGCCAGCAGTGCACGAACGGTTGCCAATGAGCAGTTCTTC
TRBV6-1,-,TRBJ1-2,TRBD1,CASSEWDRTNYGYTF,TGTGCCAGCAGTGAATGGGACAGGACTAACTATGGCTACACCTTC
TRBV28,-,TRBJ2-2,TRBD1,CASTQTGGGTGELFF,TGTGCCAGCACCCAGACAGGGGGAGGGACCGGGGAGCTGTTTTTT
TRBV10-2,-,TRBJ1-6,TRBD1,CASSTPGQGARNSPLHF,TGCGCCAGCAGTACACCGGGACAGGGGGCTCGGAATTCACCCCTCCACTTT
TRBV4-1,-,TRBJ1-4,-,CASSQDFRAQGEKLFF,TGCGCCAGCAGCCAAGATTTTAGGGCACAGGGTGAAAAACTGTTTTTT
TRBV10-3,few,TRBJ1-3,-,CAISDNPQEPGNTIYF,TGTGCCATCAGTGATAATCCTCAAGAACCTGGAAACACCATATATTTT
TRBV6-1,-,TRBJ1-2,TRBD1,CASSGGDRATNYGYTF,TGTGCCAGCAGTGGGGGGGACAGGGCGACTAACTATGGCTACACCTTC
TRBV21-1,-,TRBJ2-7,-,CASSKACGLAGATYEQYF,TGTGCCAGCAGCAAAGCCTGCGGACTAGCGGGGGCAACCTACGAGCAGTACTTC
TRBV7-6,few,TRBJ2-7,TRBD1,CASSLGWDRSHEQYF,TGTGCCAGCAGCTTAGGGTGGGACAGGTCTCACGAGCAGTACTTC
TRBV5-1,-,TRBJ1-4,-,CASSLNTSPNEKLFF,TGCGCCAGCAGCCTTAACACCAGTCCTAATGAAAAACTGTTTTTT
TRBV27,-,TRBJ1-6,-,CASSRVAYNSPLHF,TGTGCCAGCAGCAGGGTTGCGTATAATTCACCCCTCCACTTT
TRBV7-2,-,TRBJ1-2,-,CASNRGLGGYTF,TGTGCCAGCAATAGGGGTTTAGGTGGCTACACCTTC
TRBV18,once,TRBJ2-3,-,CASSPRERVATDTQYF,TGTGCCAGCTCACCAAGGGAGAGGGTGGCCACAGATACGCAGTATTTT
TRBV3-1/TRBV3-2,-,TRBJ2-7,TRBD2,CASSQTSGRYEQYF,TGTGCCAGCAGCCAGACTAGCGGACGGTACGAGCAGTACTTC
TRBV7-9,-,TRBJ2-1,TRBD2,CASSFLAGDGEQFF,TGTGCCAGCAGCTTCCTGGCGGGAGACGGCGAGCAGTTCTTC
TRBV7-9,-,TRBJ1-2,-,CASSFTSGVSWGGYTF,TGTGCCAGCAGCTTTACTTCGGGGGTTTCCTGGGGTGGCTACACCTTC
TRBV11-2,-,TRBJ2-2,-,CASSLVIPGRGRELFF,TGTGCCAGCAGCTTAGTAATTCCAGGGCGGGGCCGGGAGCTGTTTTTT
TRBV21-1,-,TRBJ2-7,-,CASSKGLAGWHEQYF,TGTGCCAGCAGCAAAGGGCTCGCCGGGTGGCACGAGCAGTACTTC
TRBV2,-,TRBJ2-7,TRBD2,CASSVPGLAYEQYF,TGTGCCAGCAGTGTACCGGGACTAGCGTACGAGCAGTACTTC
TRBV14,-,TRBJ2-5,TRBD1,CASSQGGRGSETQYF,TGTGCCAGCAGCCAAGGAGGCAGGGGGTCAGAGACCCAGTACTTC
TRBV28,-,TRBJ2-7,TRBD1,CASRDDRGVPYEQYF,TGTGCCAGCAGGGACGACAGGGGGGTCCCCTACGAGCAGTACTTC
TRBV28,few,TRBJ2-4,-,CASSSPEALAKNIQYF,TGTGCCAGCAGTTCCCCCGAAGCCTTAGCCAAAAACATTCAGTACTTC
TRBV19,-,TRBJ2-3,TRBD2,CASSIGLAGGADTQYF,TGTGCCAGTAGTATAGGGCTAGCGGGAGGCGCAGATACGCAGTATTTT
TRBV5-1,-,TRBJ1-6,-,CASSLLGGAVHNSPLHF,TGCGCCAGCAGCTTATTGGGGGGTGCCGTCCATAATTCACCCCTCCACTTT
TRBV9,-,TRBJ1-5,-,CASSATGTNQPQHF,TGTGCCAGCAGCGCGACAGGAACCAATCAGCCCCAGCATTTT
TRBV7-9,-,TRBJ2-7,TRBD2,CASSPSGVSYEQYF,TGTGCCAGCAGCCCTAGCGGGGTCTCCTACGAGCAGTACTTC
TRBV30,-,TRBJ1-5,-,CAWSGTPFGQPQHF,TGTGCCTGGAGCGGGACCCCTTTCGGCCAGCCCCAGCATTTT
TRBV5-4,-,TRBJ2-7,-,CASSLGSDPYEQYF,TGTGCCAGCAGCTTGGGTAGCGACCCCTACGAGCAGTACTTC
TRBV5-5,-,TRBJ2-1,-,CASSLAVTFSYNEQFF,TGTGCCAGCAGCTTGGCAGTGACCTTTTCCTACAATGAGCAGTTCTTC
TRBV3-1/TRBV3-2,-,TRBJ2-7,TRBD1,CASSPLGQGAGEQYF,TGTGCCAGCAGCCCCCTGGGGCAGGGGGCAGGGGAGCAGTACTTC
TRBV13,-,TRBJ1-1,-,CASSSGAGSEAFF,TGTGCCAGCAGCTCCGGGGCCGGGTCTGAAGCTTTCTTT
TRBV18,-,TRBJ2-7,-,CASSRQEGLEVYEQYF,TGTGCCAGCTCGAGACAGGAGGGCCTAGAGGTTTACGAGCAGTACTTC